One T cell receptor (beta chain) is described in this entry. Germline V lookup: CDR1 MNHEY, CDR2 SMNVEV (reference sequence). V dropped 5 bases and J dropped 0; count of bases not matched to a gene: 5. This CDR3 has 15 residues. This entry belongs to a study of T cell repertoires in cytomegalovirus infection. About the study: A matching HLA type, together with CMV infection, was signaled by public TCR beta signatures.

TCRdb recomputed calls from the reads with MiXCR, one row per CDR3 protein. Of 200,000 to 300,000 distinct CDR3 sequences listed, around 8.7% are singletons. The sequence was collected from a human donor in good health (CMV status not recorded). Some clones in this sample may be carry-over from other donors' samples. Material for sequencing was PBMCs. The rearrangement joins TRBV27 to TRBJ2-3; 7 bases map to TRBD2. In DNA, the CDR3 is TGTGCCAGCAGTGGCCAGCGGGGAAGCACAGATACGCAGTATTTT. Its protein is CASSGQRGSTDTQYF.